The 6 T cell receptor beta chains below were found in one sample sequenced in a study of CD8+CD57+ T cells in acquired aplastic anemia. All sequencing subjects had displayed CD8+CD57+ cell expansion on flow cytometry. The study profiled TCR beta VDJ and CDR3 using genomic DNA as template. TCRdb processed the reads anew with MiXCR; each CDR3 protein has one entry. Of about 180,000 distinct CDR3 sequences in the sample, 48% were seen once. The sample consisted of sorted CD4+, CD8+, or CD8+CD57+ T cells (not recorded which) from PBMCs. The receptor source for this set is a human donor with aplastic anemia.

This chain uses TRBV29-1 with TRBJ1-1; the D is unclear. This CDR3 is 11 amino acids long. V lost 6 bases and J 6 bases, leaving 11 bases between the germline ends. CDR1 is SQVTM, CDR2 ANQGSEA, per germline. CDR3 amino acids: CSVVPRSEAFF. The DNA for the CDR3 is TGCAGCGTAGTGCCTCGATCTGAAGCTTTCTTT.

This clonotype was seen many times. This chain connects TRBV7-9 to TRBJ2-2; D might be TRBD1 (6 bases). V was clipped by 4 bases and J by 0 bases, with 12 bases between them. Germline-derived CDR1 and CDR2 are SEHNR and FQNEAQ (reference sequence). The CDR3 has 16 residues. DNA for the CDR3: TGTGCCAGCAGCTATACCGGGACACCGAACACCGGGGAGCTGTTTTTT. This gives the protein CASSYTGTPNTGELFF.

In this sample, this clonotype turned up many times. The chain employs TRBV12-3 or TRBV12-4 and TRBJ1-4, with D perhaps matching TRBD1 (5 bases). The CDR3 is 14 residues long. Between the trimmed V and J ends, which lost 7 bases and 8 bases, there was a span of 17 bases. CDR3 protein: CASTLGGAREKLFF. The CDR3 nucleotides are TGTGCCAGCACCTTAGGCGGGGCCAGGGAAAAACTGTTTTTT.

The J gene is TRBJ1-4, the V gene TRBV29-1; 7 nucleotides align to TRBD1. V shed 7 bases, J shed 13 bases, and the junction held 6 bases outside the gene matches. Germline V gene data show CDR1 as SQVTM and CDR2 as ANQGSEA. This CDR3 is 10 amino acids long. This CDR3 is CSAGGQRLFF. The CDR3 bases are TGCAGCGCTGGGGGACAGAGACTGTTTTTT. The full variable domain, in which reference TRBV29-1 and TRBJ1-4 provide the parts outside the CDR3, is SAVISQKPSRDICQRGTSLTIQCQVDSQVTMMFWYRQQPGQSLTLIATANQGSEATYESGFVIDKFPISRPNLTFSTLTVSNMSPEDSSIYLCSAGGQRLFFGSGTQLSVL.

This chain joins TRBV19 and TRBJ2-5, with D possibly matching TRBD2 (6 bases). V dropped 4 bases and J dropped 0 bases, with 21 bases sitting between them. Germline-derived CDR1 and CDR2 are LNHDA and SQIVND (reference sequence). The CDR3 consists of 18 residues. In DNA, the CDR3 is TGTGCCAGTAGTACCTACGGGACTTCTATTGAGTACCAAGAGACCCAGTACTTC. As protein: CASSTYGTSIEYQETQYF.

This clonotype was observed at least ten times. The DNA for the CDR3 is TGTGCCAGCAGCCGAGAGACTAGCACCTACGAGCAGTACTTC. Translation: CASSRETSTYEQYF. The rearrangement uses TRBV7-2 and TRBJ2-7; TRBD2 matches at 7 bases. This CDR3 comprises 14 residues. In germline, CDR1 is SGHTA, CDR2 FQGNSA. Trimming removed 5 bases from V and 2 bases from J; junction bases left unmatched: 6.